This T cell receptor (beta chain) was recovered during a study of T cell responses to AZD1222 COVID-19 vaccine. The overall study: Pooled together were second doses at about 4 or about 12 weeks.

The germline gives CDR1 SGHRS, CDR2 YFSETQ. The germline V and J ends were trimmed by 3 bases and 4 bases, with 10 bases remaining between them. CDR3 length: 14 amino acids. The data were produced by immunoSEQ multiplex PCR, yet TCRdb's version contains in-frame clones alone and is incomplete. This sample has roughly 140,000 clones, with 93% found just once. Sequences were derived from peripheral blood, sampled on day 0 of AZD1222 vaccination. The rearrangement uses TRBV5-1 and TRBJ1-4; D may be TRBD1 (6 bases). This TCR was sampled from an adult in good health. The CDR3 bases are TGCGCCAGCAGCTCGGACAGCCTTAATGAAAAACTGTTTTTT. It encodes CASSSDSLNEKLFF.